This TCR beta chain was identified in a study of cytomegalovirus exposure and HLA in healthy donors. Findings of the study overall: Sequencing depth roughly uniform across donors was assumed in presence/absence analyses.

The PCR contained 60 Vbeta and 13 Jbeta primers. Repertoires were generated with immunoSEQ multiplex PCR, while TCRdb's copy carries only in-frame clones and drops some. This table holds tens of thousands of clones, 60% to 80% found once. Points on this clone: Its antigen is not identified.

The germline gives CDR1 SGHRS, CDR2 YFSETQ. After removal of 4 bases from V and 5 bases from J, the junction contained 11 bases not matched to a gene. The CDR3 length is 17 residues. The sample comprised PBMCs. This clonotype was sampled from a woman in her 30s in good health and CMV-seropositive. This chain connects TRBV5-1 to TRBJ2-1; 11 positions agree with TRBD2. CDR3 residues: CASSPGVQLAGDNEQFF. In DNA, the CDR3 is TGCGCCAGCAGCCCTGGGGTCCAACTAGCGGGAGACAATGAGCAGTTCTTC.